The 31 T cell receptor beta chains given below trace back to one sample, sequenced in a study of monozygotic twins with inflammatory bowel disease. TCRdb re-called the 5' RACE reads and shows each CDR3 protein once, DNA omitted. Its table records approximately 330,000 distinct CDR3 sequences. The material sequenced was blood. The receptors come from a human donor with ulcerative colitis or Crohn's disease, or a healthy co-twin of an affected twin (not recorded which).

The J gene is TRBJ1-1, the V gene TRBV20-1. The CDR3 consists of 14 residues. Germline CDR1 and CDR2: DFQATT and SNEGSKA (reference sequence). The CDR3 spells CSARDARLNTEAFF.

The J gene is TRBJ2-7, the V gene TRBV19; TCRdb reports TRBD2, a call that lacks DNA to check it against. Germline V gene lookup returns CDR1 LNHDA and CDR2 SQIVND (reference sequence). CDR3 length: 12 amino acids. CDR3 protein: CASGTRRGEQYF.

The CDR3 reads CASSLLLAASPYEQYF. The chain is built from TRBV27 and TRBJ2-7; the D call of TRBD2 rests on TCRdb alone, since no DNA is present to check it. Germline values: CDR1 MNHEY, CDR2 SMNVEV (reference sequence). The CDR3 runs 16 residues.

The gene calls are TRBV6-2 or TRBV6-3 and TRBJ2-6. The germline CDR1 and CDR2 sequences are MNHEY and SVGEGT. The CDR3 length is 14 residues. The CDR3 loop is CASLKLSGANVLTF.

V and J are TRBV5-1 and TRBJ2-3; TCRdb's D call, TRBD2, is unchecked because there is no DNA. Germline V gene lookup returns CDR1 SGHRS and CDR2 YFSETQ. This CDR3 is 16 amino acids long. CDR3 in amino acids: CASSLVAGGWTDTQYF.

The rearrangement uses TRBV9 and TRBJ2-7. Per germline, CDR1 SGDLS and CDR2 YYNGEE. This CDR3 spans 15 amino acids. The CDR3 here is CASSVDTGWSYEQYF.

This chain links TRBV27 with TRBJ1-6; TCRdb lists TRBD1, though no DNA is available to test this call. CDR1 is MNHEY, CDR2 SMNVEV, per germline (reference sequence). This CDR3 is 13 amino acids long. The CDR3: CASRTGANSPLHF.

The chain joins TRBV11-2 to TRBJ1-2. The CDR3 spans 16 residues. CDR1 and CDR2 (germline): SGHAT, FQNNGV. The CDR3 here is CASSPEWTGTNYGYTF.

The chain links TRBV7-6 to TRBJ1-5. The germline V gene encodes CDR1 SGHVS and CDR2 FNYEAQ. The CDR3 extends over 13 amino acids. This CDR3 is CASSLRLGQPQHF.

The V and J genes are TRBV6-2 or TRBV6-3 and TRBJ2-1; TCRdb calls TRBD2, which cannot be checked without DNA. The CDR3 runs to 15 residues. Germline loops: CDR1 MNHEY, CDR2 SVGEGT. The CDR3 here is CASSVLAGGTNEQFF.

V gene TRBV9 combines with J gene TRBJ2-7. The germline V gene encodes CDR1 SGDLS and CDR2 YYNGEE. The CDR3 is 15 amino acids. The CDR3 spells CASSLTSGLTYEQYF.

This chain joins TRBV18 and TRBJ2-7. The CDR3 sequence is 15 residues long. The V gene's germline CDR1 is KGHSH and CDR2 LQKENI. The CDR3 reads CASSPPDGSYYEQYF. Based on the CDR3 plus reference TRBV18 and TRBJ2-7, the full variable domain is NAGVMQNPRHLVRRRGQEARLRCSPMKGHSHVYWYRQLPEEGLKFMVYLQKENIIDESGMPKERFSAEFPKEGPSILRIQQVVRGDSAAYFCASSPPDGSYYEQYFGPGTRLTVT.

This chain joins TRBV20-1 and TRBJ1-5; TCRdb's assignment of TRBD1 cannot be checked, as there is no DNA. The CDR3 is 15 residues long. Per the germline V gene, CDR1 is DFQATT and CDR2 is SNEGSKA (reference sequence). Here the CDR3 reads CSAATGFPQGQPQHF.

This chain uses TRBV4-1 with TRBJ1-6; TCRdb's assignment of TRBD1 cannot be checked, as there is no DNA. CDR3 length: 16 amino acids. CDR1 is MGHRA, CDR2 YSYEKL, per germline. This chain's CDR3 is CASSQDRDRGNSPLHF.

The chain joins TRBV7-8 to TRBJ1-1; the TCRdb call, TRBD1, lacks DNA for checking. Germline V lookup: CDR1 SGHVS, CDR2 FQNEAQ. This CDR3 comprises 13 residues. This chain's CDR3 is CASSPHRATEAFF.

The chain combines TRBV5-1 with TRBJ1-1; absent DNA, TCRdb's TRBD1 call cannot be checked. Germline assignment: CDR1 SGHRS and CDR2 YFSETQ. The CDR3 length is 15 residues. CDR3 sequence: CASSLAQGGATEAFF.

The V and J genes are TRBV10-3 and TRBJ2-1; the D gene TCRdb calls, TRBD1, cannot be checked with no DNA. Germline-derived CDR1 and CDR2 are ENHRY and SYGVKD. This CDR3 comprises 13 residues. The CDR3 here is CAINRRESPEQFF.

The genes are TRBV3-1 and TRBJ2-2; checking the TCRdb D call of TRBD2 is not possible without DNA. CDR3 length: 14 residues. Germline CDR1 and CDR2: LGHDT and YNNKEL (reference sequence). CDR3 in amino acids: CASSQAERTGELFF.

V usage is TRBV5-4 and J usage is TRBJ2-2; TCRdb designates TRBD2, a call that cannot be tested without DNA. The CDR3 is made up of 17 amino acids. Germline V gene data show CDR1 as SGHNT and CDR2 as YYREEE (reference sequence). The CDR3: CASSSTGTGGRTGELFF.

CDR3 sequence: CAISELGLAGGLTYEQYF. The chain employs TRBV10-3 and TRBJ2-7; TCRdb's D gene call, TRBD2, goes unchecked for lack of DNA. The CDR3 extends over 18 amino acids. Germline V gene lookup returns CDR1 ENHRY and CDR2 SYGVKD.

J is TRBJ1-5 and V is TRBV3-1. CDR3 length: 15 amino acids. Germline V lookup: CDR1 LGHDT, CDR2 YNNKEL (reference sequence). CDR3 in amino acids: CASSQDNRRNQPQHF.

The CDR3 protein is CASRPGQGNRETQYF. The rearrangement uses TRBV6-1 and TRBJ2-5; with no DNA, the TCRdb D assignment of TRBD1 cannot be verified. CDR1 and CDR2 (germline): MNHNS, SASEGT. The CDR3 has 15 amino acids.

The V gene is TRBV27, the J gene TRBJ2-1; TCRdb proposes TRBD2, but this gene call is untestable without DNA. This CDR3 spans 13 amino acids. Looked up from germline, CDR1 is MNHEY and CDR2 is SMNVEV (reference sequence). CDR3 amino acids: CASKGLKGNEQFF.

The CDR3 spells CSADPGTSLDREQFF. V usage is TRBV20-1 and J usage is TRBJ2-1; without DNA, the TCRdb call of TRBD2 cannot be checked. The CDR3 covers 15 residues. Germline CDR1 and CDR2: DFQATT and SNEGSKA (reference sequence).

This chain uses TRBV7-6 with TRBJ1-1. CDR1 is SGHVS, CDR2 FNYEAQ, per germline. The length of the CDR3 is 13 residues. CDR3 sequence reads: CASSLGTDTEAFF.

The chain links TRBV20-1 to TRBJ2-1; TCRdb designates TRBD2, a call that cannot be tested without DNA. The length of the CDR3 is 13 residues. CDR1 and CDR2 (germline): DFQATT, SNEGSKA (reference sequence). The CDR3 loop is CSARTSGRYEQFF.

The chain joins TRBV7-2 to TRBJ2-1. CDR1 is SGHTA, CDR2 FQGNSA, per germline. This CDR3 contains 14 residues. The CDR3 spells CASRLRLSYNEQFF.

The chain employs TRBV7-2 and TRBJ2-1. This CDR3 spans 13 amino acids. Germline CDR1 reads SGHTA; CDR2 reads FQGNSA. The CDR3 loop is CASSFPASNEQFF.

The V call is TRBV30, the J call TRBJ1-5. The germline V gene has CDR1 GTSNPN and CDR2 SVGIG (reference sequence). The length of the CDR3 is 14 residues. The CDR3 reads CAWSEGLESQPQHF.

This chain links TRBV9 with TRBJ2-2; TCRdb's D call of TRBD2 is untestable without DNA. Germline V gene data show CDR1 as SGDLS and CDR2 as YYNGEE. CDR3 length: 17 residues. The CDR3 here is CASSVGSVAENTGELFF.

The chain has TRBV6-2 or TRBV6-3 and TRBJ2-7. The CDR3 covers 12 residues. Germline CDR1 and CDR2: MNHEY and SVGEGT. CDR3 sequence: CASSYSVYEQYF.